The entry that follows covers one T cell receptor (beta chain) sequence. The antigen is not known. The record originates from a study of T-cell memory formation after mild COVID-19. As for the study in general: Clusters were largely donor specific. Overall study findings and caveats: Shrinking CD4+ clones resided mostly in CM and EM, and CD8+ ones in EMRA. Within pre-infection memory, some responding clones were found, suggesting cross-reactive memory joined. Unconfirmed was the SARS-CoV-2 specificity of second-wave clones that peaked on day 37.

The CDR3 runs 14 residues. CDR1 and CDR2 (germline): MGHDK, SYGVNS. Losses at the gene ends were 5 bases for V and 5 bases for J; bases not matched to a gene: 8. TCRdb reanalysed the 5' RACE reads using MiXCR and keeps one entry per CDR3 protein. The repertoire holds hundreds of thousands of distinct CDR3 sequences, with nearly 25% as singletons. The specimen sequenced was PBMCs or a T cell subset sorted from them (not recorded which). The TCR was taken from an adult woman who had mild COVID-19 (a few samples of this study predate the infection). Cell type and time point are not known. The genes are TRBV25-1 and TRBJ2-5; TRBD1 matches at 7 bases. CDR3 sequence reads: CASSPGGFGETQYF. As DNA, the CDR3 is TGTGCCAGCAGTCCAGGGGGATTTGGCGAGACCCAGTACTTC. The entire variable domain, with the rest obtained from reference TRBV25-1 and TRBJ2-5, is as follows: EADIYQTPRYLVIGTGKKITLECSQTMGHDKMYWYQQDPGMELHLIHYSYGVNSTEKGDLSSESTVSRIRTEHFPLTLESARPSHTSQYLCASSPGGFGETQYFGPGTRLLVL.